This entry lists 16 T cell receptor beta chains sequenced from one sample in a study of CD8 T cells in Susac syndrome. The authors reverse transcribed roughly 0.5 to 1 ug RNA with random hexamers. TCRdb passed the immunoSEQ multiplex PCR reads through MiXCR, listing each CDR3 protein once. The sample lists some 150,000 distinct CDR3 sequences; approximately 96% were seen once. Material: CD8+ T cells from PBMCs. These receptors came from a human donor with multiple sclerosis.

The chain couples TRBV7-8 to TRBJ2-1; 8 bases are a match to TRBD2. The V gene's germline CDR1 is SGHVS and CDR2 FQNEAQ. CDR3 length equals 16 residues. V dropped 0 bases and J dropped 2; count of bases not matched to a gene: 3. DNA for the CDR3: TGTGCCAGCAGCTTAGCGGCCGGGGGGGCCTACAATGAGCAGTTCTTC. Translating it yields CASSLAAGGAYNEQFF.

The V gene is TRBV7-8, the J gene TRBJ2-5, with TRBD2 matching over 8 bases. J gave up 3 bases and V 3 bases, and 6 bases lay outside the gene matches. Germline CDR1 and CDR2: SGHVS and FQNEAQ. The CDR3 extends over 15 amino acids. The CDR3 sequence is CASSFERGGKETQYF. CDR3 DNA sequence: TGTGCCAGCAGCTTCGAACGGGGGGGTAAAGAGACCCAGTACTTC.

The chain uses TRBV11-2 and TRBJ1-4, with 7 bases lining up with TRBD1. The J segment lost 0 bases and the V segment lost 3 bases, leaving 7 bases of the junction unmatched. The germline V gene has CDR1 SGHAT and CDR2 FQNNGV. The CDR3 is 17 amino acids. The CDR3 nucleotides are TGTGCCAGCAGCTTTCCCCGGACAGGTTCAACTAATGAAAAACTGTTTTTT. The encoded protein is CASSFPRTGSTNEKLFF.

As DNA, the CDR3 is TGCGCCAGCAGCCAATTCATTCTTCAAGAGACCCAGTACTTC. Its protein is CASSQFILQETQYF. The chain links TRBV4-1 to TRBJ2-5, with D uncertain. The V gene's germline CDR1 is MGHRA and CDR2 YSYEKL. The CDR3 runs 14 residues. Trimming took off 2 bases at V and 2 bases at J, with 9 bases between the two ends.

The chain employs TRBV15 and TRBJ1-1; D is possibly TRBD1 (5 bases). The germline gives CDR1 LNHNV, CDR2 YYDKDF (reference sequence). The V gene lost 3 bases and the J gene lost 1 base, with 15 bases spanning the gap. The CDR3 length is 16 residues. CDR3 nucleotide sequence: TGTGCCACCAGCAGCAGGGATATAGACGGGAACACTGAAGCTTTCTTT. It translates to CATSSRDIDGNTEAFF.

The J gene is TRBJ1-2, the V gene TRBV29-1, with 9 bases matching TRBD1. The CDR3 extends over 13 amino acids. CDR1 is SQVTM, CDR2 ANQGSEA, per germline. V was pared by 6 bases and J by 3 bases, with 5 bases of the junction left unmatched. This chain's CDR3 is CSVGTGRDYGYTF. Here the CDR3 DNA reads TGCAGCGTCGGGACAGGGAGGGACTATGGCTACACCTTC.

The rearrangement joins TRBV20-1 to TRBJ1-2; D might be TRBD1 (6 bases). The CDR3 is 11 residues long. The V gene's germline CDR1 is DFQATT and CDR2 SNEGSKA (reference sequence). The V gene lost 8 bases and the J gene lost 4 bases, with 11 bases spanning the gap. CDR3 bases: TGCAGTACCTCGGACAGCTATGGCTACACCTTC. Translation: CSTSDSYGYTF.

The rearrangement joins TRBV14 to TRBJ2-7, with 11 bases lining up with TRBD1. The J segment lost 6 bases and the V segment lost 4 bases, leaving 5 bases of the junction unmatched. Looked up from germline, CDR1 is SGHDN and CDR2 is FVKESK. The CDR3 length is 14 residues. In nucleotides, the CDR3 is TGTGCCAGCAGCCGACGGACAGGGGGCGTCGAGCAGTACTTC. It encodes CASSRRTGGVEQYF.

This chain connects TRBV7-2 to TRBJ2-5, with TRBD1 matching over 8 bases. This CDR3 contains 19 residues. V dropped 2 bases and J dropped 5; count of bases not matched to a gene: 19. The germline gives CDR1 SGHTA, CDR2 FQGNSA. In nucleotides, the CDR3 is TGTGCCAGCAGCTTAAAGTCGCCGGACAGGGTCCCAATAGGGGAGACCCAGTACTTC. This codes for CASSLKSPDRVPIGETQYF. Together with reference TRBV7-2 and TRBJ2-5, the CDR3 gives the full variable domain: GAGVSQSPSNKVTEKGKDVELRCDPISGHTALYWYRQSLGQGLEFLIYFQGNSAPDKSGLPSDRFSAERTGGSVSTLTIQRTQQEDSAVYLCASSLKSPDRVPIGETQYFGPGTRLLVL.

The gene calls are TRBV5-1 and TRBJ2-1; tentatively, D is TRBD1 (6 bases). The CDR3 runs 12 residues. With 3 bases removed from V and 8 bases from J, the gap between germline ends came to 9 bases. CDR1 is SGHRS and CDR2 is YFSETQ in the germline V gene. DNA of the CDR3: TGCGCCAGCAGCTGGGGGCCGGATGAGCAGTTCTTC. Its protein is CASSWGPDEQFF.

The chain carries TRBV30 and TRBJ2-6; D remains ambiguous. The germline gives CDR1 GTSNPN, CDR2 SVGIG (reference sequence). The CDR3 is 14 residues long. V dropped 5 bases and J dropped 9 bases, with 17 bases sitting between them. Here the CDR3 reads CAWDLRELDNVLTF. DNA for the CDR3: TGTGCCTGGGATCTTAGGGAATTGGACAACGTCCTGACTTTC.

The gene calls are TRBV9 and TRBJ1-1; D gene uncertain. CDR1 is SGDLS and CDR2 is YYNGEE in the germline V gene. This CDR3 is 14 amino acids long. V lost 0 bases and J lost 3, with 9 bases in between. The CDR3 nucleotides are TGTGCCAGCAGCGTAGGTACGGGCGACACTGAAGCTTTCTTT. It yields the protein CASSVGTGDTEAFF. The whole variable domain, remainder taken from reference TRBV9 and TRBJ1-1, is DSGVTQTPKHLITATGQRVTLRCSPRSGDLSVYWYQQSLDQGLQFLIQYYNGEERAKGNILERFSAQQFPDLHSELNLSSLELGDSALYFCASSVGTGDTEAFFGQGTRLTVV.

The rearrangement uses TRBV20-1 and TRBJ2-7; no firm D call. CDR1 is DFQATT and CDR2 is SNEGSKA in the germline V gene (reference sequence). CDR3 size: 10 residues. Trimming took 6 bases from V and 7 from J, leaving 10 bases between them. The CDR3 loop reads CSAATKEQYF. CDR3 DNA: TGCAGTGCCGCTACAAAAGAGCAGTACTTC.

The chain combines TRBV29-1 with TRBJ2-3; TRBD2 is a possible D gene (6 bases). V lost 1 base, J lost 3 bases, and 14 bases lay in between. From germline, CDR1 is SQVTM and CDR2 ANQGSEA. The CDR3 has 15 residues. CDR3 bases: TGCAGCGTTGAAGGAGGGGCGGGGCCGACAGATACGCAGTATTTT. This encodes CSVEGGAGPTDTQYF.

V is TRBV5-6 and J is TRBJ2-1; maybe TRBD2 (5 bases). Germline V CDR1 and CDR2: SGHDT, YYEEEE. CDR3 length: 12 residues. V dropped 7 bases and J dropped 10 bases, with 15 bases sitting between them. The CDR3 DNA sequence: TGTGCCAGCTGGGGAGAGGAGAGGGAGCAGTTCTTC. It yields the protein CASWGEEREQFF.

CDR3 DNA: TGTGCCGGGCTCAAACGGCGGGACACCGGGCCCGTCCATACGCAGTATTTT. Protein sequence: CAGLKRRDTGPVHTQYF. The chain is built from TRBV30 and TRBJ2-3; either TRBD1 or TRBD2 may supply D (6 bases each). Germline V gene data show CDR1 as GTSNPN and CDR2 as SVGIG (reference sequence). The CDR3 sequence is 17 residues long. The V end lost 8 bases, the J end lost 7 bases, and 31 bases lay between the germline ends.